The T cell receptor beta chain described here comes from a study of blood T cell repertoires in COVID-19. Produced via immunoSEQ multiplex PCR; TCRdb's table is partial and in-frame only. The sample yields under 250,000 clones, approximately 83% seen once. The sequenced sample consisted of peripheral blood. The sequence came from a man aged 45-60 years with active or convalescent COVID-19.

CDR3 nucleotides: TGTGCCAGCAGCTTAGAAGCCGGGACAGGGAAGCAGTACTTC. Amino acids: CASSLEAGTGKQYF. The genes are TRBV11-2 and TRBJ2-7; 9 positions match TRBD1. Losses at the gene ends were 0 bases for V and 8 bases for J; bases not matched to a gene: 5. The germline CDR1 and CDR2 sequences are SGHAT and FQNNGV. The CDR3 loop spans 14 amino acids.